A selection of T cell receptor beta chains follows, all from one sample in a study of T cells in narcolepsy. The data were produced by immunoSEQ multiplex PCR, yet TCRdb's version contains in-frame clones alone and is incomplete. Among more than 8,000 clones listed, 70% to 75% were seen once. Sequencing was performed on CD45RA- memory CD8+ T cells from PBMCs. These receptors were obtained from a human donor with narcolepsy. Both conserved end residues are part of each CDR3. D genes are given only for firm matches. Some rows have no size entry. The others give once, few or many, or a class for an expanded clone.

D gene	clone size	V gene	J gene	CDR3 protein	CDR3 DNA
.	.	TRBV28	TRBJ2-2	CASSLFRDTSNTGEPFF	TGTGCCAGCAGTTTATTCCGGGACACCTCGAACACCGGGGAGCCGTTTTTT
.	large	TRBV4-3	TRBJ2-3	CASSQYWSADTQYF	TGCGCCAGCAGCCAATATTGGTCAGCAGATACGCAGTATTTT
TRBD1	.	TRBV28	TRBJ1-3	CASSLYGTGPGNTIYF	TGTGCCAGCAGTTTGTATGGGACAGGCCCTGGAAACACCATATATTTT
.	.	TRBV6-1	TRBJ2-7	CASSEVRGSSYEQYF	TGTGCCAGCAGTGAAGTAAGGGGCAGCTCCTACGAGCAGTACTTC
.	.	TRBV5-1	TRBJ1-4	CASSTRVANEKLFF	TGCGCCAGCAGCACGAGGGTAGCTAATGAAAAACTGTTTTTT
.	.	TRBV5-8	TRBJ2-7	CASSLPTQVYEQYF	TGTGCCAGCAGCTTGCCTACTCAAGTCTACGAGCAGTACTTC
.	few	TRBV7-2	TRBJ2-1	CASSLTGSRNEQFF	TGTGCCAGCAGCTTAACCGGGAGTAGGAATGAGCAGTTCTTC
.	.	TRBV6-1	TRBJ1-1	CASRRDVAEAFF	TGTGCCAGCAGGAGGGACGTCGCTGAAGCTTTCTTT
.	.	TRBV13	TRBJ1-2	CASSLGGARGYTF	TGTGCCAGCAGCTTAGGCGGAGCTCGGGGCTACACCTTC
.	.	TRBV9	TRBJ1-6	CASSVAPDGNSPLHF	TGTGCCAGCAGCGTAGCTCCGGACGGGAATTCACCCCTCCACTTT
TRBD1	.	TRBV6-5	TRBJ2-7	CASSAWDSGYEQYF	TGTGCCAGCAGTGCCTGGGACAGCGGCTACGAGCAGTACTTC
TRBD2	.	TRBV4-3	TRBJ2-1	CASSPWTSAINEQFF	TGCGCCAGCAGCCCGTGGACTAGCGCGATCAATGAGCAGTTCTTC
TRBD1	.	TRBV4-3	TRBJ2-7	CASSQGEGQGNEQYF	TGCGCCAGCAGCCAGGGGGAGGGACAGGGTAACGAGCAGTACTTC
TRBD2	few	TRBV10-3	TRBJ2-1	CAISGPLAGGDSSEQFF	TGTGCCATCAGTGGACCGTTGGCGGGAGGGGACAGCAGCGAGCAGTTCTTC
TRBD1	.	TRBV28	TRBJ2-3	CASSSGQGATDTQYF	TGTGCCAGCAGCTCCGGACAGGGAGCAACAGATACGCAGTATTTT
TRBD1	.	TRBV5-1	TRBJ1-6	CASSLEGAETPLHF	TGCGCCAGCAGCTTGGAGGGGGCCGAGACACCCCTCCACTTT
.	few	TRBV4-3	TRBJ1-1	CASSQDTGNTEAFF	TGCGCCAGCAGCCAAGATACCGGGAACACTGAAGCTTTCTTT
.	.	TRBV5-6	TRBJ1-6	CASRLVVPYNSPLHF	TGTGCCAGCAGGCTGGTAGTTCCCTATAATTCACCCCTCCACTTT
.	.	TRBV27	TRBJ2-3	CASSLSGLGDFTDTQYF	TGTGCCAGCAGTTTATCCGGGTTGGGGGATTTCACAGATACGCAGTATTTT
TRBD2	once	TRBV6-4	TRBJ2-1	CASSDSSGSYNEQFF	TGTGCCAGCAGTGACTCTAGCGGGAGCTACAATGAGCAGTTCTTC
.	few	TRBV19	TRBJ2-2	CATQQGITGELFF	TGTGCCACACAACAGGGTATCACCGGGGAGCTGTTTTTT
.	.	TRBV4-3	TRBJ2-7	CASSPWTSSYEQYF	TGCGCCAGCAGCCCCTGGACTTCCTCCTACGAGCAGTACTTC
.	few	TRBV6-6	TRBJ1-1	CAGGENTEAFF	TGTGCCGGCGGGGAGAACACTGAAGCTTTCTTT
.	.	TRBV6-5	TRBJ2-7	CASSYGMGYEQYF	TGTGCCAGCAGTTATGGGATGGGCTACGAGCAGTACTTC
TRBD1	.	TRBV19	TRBJ1-1	CASSTWTGSEAFF	TGTGCCAGTAGTACCTGGACAGGTTCTGAAGCTTTCTTT
TRBD1	.	TRBV7-7	TRBJ2-3	CASSQGQADTQYF	TGTGCCAGCAGCCAGGGACAGGCAGATACGCAGTATTTT
.	.	TRBV5-6	TRBJ2-7	CASSRGGTYEQYF	TGTGCCAGCAGCCGAGGGGGAACCTACGAGCAGTACTTC
.	.	TRBV15	TRBJ2-2	CATSRSLRRAKDTGELFF	TGTGCCACCAGCAGATCGCTTAGGAGGGCCAAGGACACCGGGGAGCTGTTTTTT
.	few	TRBV6-1	TRBJ1-4	CASRTGATNEKLFF	TGTGCCAGCAGGACAGGTGCAACTAATGAAAAACTGTTTTTT
.	.	TRBV5-4	TRBJ1-1	CASSQDGGPNTEAFF	TGTGCCAGCAGCCAAGATGGAGGGCCGAACACTGAAGCTTTCTTT
TRBD2	.	TRBV28	TRBJ2-7	CASSFRLAGRISSYEQYF	TGTGCCAGCAGTTTTCGACTAGCGGGACGAATTAGCTCCTACGAGCAGTACTTC
.	.	TRBV7-8	TRBJ2-2	CASSLVLGAVGELFF	TGTGCCAGCAGCTTAGTTCTTGGGGCTGTCGGGGAGCTGTTTTTT
TRBD2	.	TRBV11-2	TRBJ2-7	CASSSWTSSYEQYF	TGTGCCAGCAGCTCCTGGACTAGCTCCTACGAGCAGTACTTC
TRBD2	.	TRBV6-5	TRBJ2-1	CASFGGSYNEQFF	TGTGCCAGCTTCGGCGGGAGCTACAATGAGCAGTTCTTC
TRBD1	.	TRBV7-8	TRBJ2-2	CASSPRTGTVNTGELFF	TGTGCCAGCAGCCCAAGAACCGGGACAGTGAACACCGGGGAGCTGTTTTTT
TRBD2	.	TRBV4-3	TRBJ2-7	CASSQDWRGDYEQYF	TGCGCCAGCAGCCAAGATTGGCGGGGGGACTACGAGCAGTACTTC
.	.	TRBV27	TRBJ2-3	CASNKRTQRLDTQYF	TGTGCCAGCAATAAAAGGACTCAACGCCTGGATACGCAGTATTTT
TRBD1	.	TRBV4-1	TRBJ1-4	CASSPLQGTNEKLFF	TGCGCCAGCAGCCCGTTACAGGGGACTAATGAAAAACTGTTTTTT
.	.	TRBV2	TRBJ2-1	CASRFRPARNNEQFF	TGTGCCAGCAGGTTTAGACCCGCCCGGAACAATGAGCAGTTCTTC